The 12 T cell receptor beta chains below all came from one sample that was sequenced in a study of human T cells and chemical hapten exposure. TCRdb called the RACE reads again in MiXCR, with one record for every CDR3 protein. Among about 380,000 distinct CDR3 sequences listed, around 4.8% were seen once. Documented time point: patch test 1, 2 weeks after DPC sensitization. Treatment here: therapeutic diphenylcyclopropenone sensitization with weekly scalp DPC. Sample: whole blood, taken in connection with sensitization to the hapten diphenylcyclopropenone (DPC). These receptors were obtained from a woman in her fifties or sixties with alopecia areata. Some clones in this sample may be carry-over from other donors' samples.

This clonotype was counted only a few times. The chain carries TRBV6-6 and TRBJ1-4; D not certain. V was trimmed by 6 bases and J by 7 bases, leaving 12 bases between them. CDR1 and CDR2 (germline): MNHNY, SVGAGI (reference sequence). This CDR3 has 13 residues. CDR3 in amino acids: CASRTQGSEKLFF. The CDR3 DNA reads as TGTGCCAGCAGGACACAAGGGAGTGAAAAACTGTTTTTT.

This clonotype came up many times. The rearrangement links TRBV20-1 to TRBJ1-4, with TRBD1 matching over 9 bases. The CDR3 runs to 14 residues. The J segment lost 7 bases and the V segment lost 3 bases, leaving 6 bases of the junction unmatched. Germline lookup yields CDR1 DFQATT and CDR2 SNEGSKA (reference sequence). CDR3 bases: TGCAGTGCTAGCTGGGGACAGGGCGGTGAAAAACTGTTTTTT. Its translation: CSASWGQGGEKLFF.

This clonotype has at least ten counts. The CDR3 sequence: CASSGTRDIGEKLFF. The CDR3 nucleotides read TGTGCCAGCAGCGGGACGCGGGACATTGGGGAAAAACTGTTTTTT. The chain combines TRBV7-2 with TRBJ1-4; tentatively, D is TRBD1 (6 bases). Germline values: CDR1 SGHTA, CDR2 FQGNSA. The CDR3 sequence is 15 residues long. Trimming removed 5 bases from V and 8 bases from J, with 18 bases in between.

There are many counts of this clonotype. The chain links TRBV24-1 to TRBJ2-2, with 9 bases fitting TRBD2. CDR1 is KGHDR, CDR2 SFDVKD, per germline. The CDR3 runs to 16 residues. V shed 0 bases and J 4 bases; nucleotides not matched to a gene: 2. The CDR3 here is CATSDLKLAGTGELFF. In nucleotides, the CDR3 is TGTGCCACCAGTGATTTGAAACTAGCGGGCACCGGGGAGCTGTTTTTT.

This clonotype occurred many times. This sequence joins TRBV5-1 and TRBJ2-5, with 15 bases identical to TRBD2. The CDR3 contains 18 residues. The germline CDR1 and CDR2 sequences are SGHRS and YFSETQ. J lost 2 bases, V lost 4 bases, and 9 bases had no gene match. CDR3 bases: TGCGCCAGCAGCGCGTGGACTAGCGGGAGGGTCAGGCAAGAGACCCAGTACTTC. Translated: CASSAWTSGRVRQETQYF.

The table lists this clonotype with a few counts. The CDR3 protein is CASSGFTGSYEQYF. The CDR3 nucleotides read TGTGCCAGCAGCGGTTTTACAGGGTCCTACGAGCAGTACTTC. The rearrangement uses TRBV7-9 and TRBJ2-7; TRBD1 is a possible D gene (6 bases). The germline gives CDR1 SEHNR, CDR2 FQNEAQ (reference sequence). Between the trimmed V and J ends, which lost 5 bases and 1 base, there was a span of 12 bases. This CDR3 region has 14 residues.

Ten or more counts support this clonotype. This chain connects TRBV2 to TRBJ1-2, with D tentatively TRBD1 (5 bases). The ends were cut back, 10 bases at V and 3 bases at J, with 15 bases in the middle. This CDR3 comprises 13 residues. CDR1 is SNHLY, CDR2 FYNNEI, per germline. CDR3 sequence reads: CAIRQTDDYGYTF. For the CDR3, the DNA is TGTGCCATACGCCAGACAGATGACTATGGCTACACCTTC.

The V call is TRBV2, the J call TRBJ2-1; the D gene could be TRBD1 or TRBD2 (6 bases each). With 7 bases removed from V and 7 bases from J, the gap between germline ends came to 20 bases. This CDR3 region has 15 residues. Germline CDR1 and CDR2: SNHLY and FYNNEI. This CDR3 reads CASNSPEGGKNEQFF. CDR3 sequence (DNA): TGTGCCAGCAACTCCCCAGAGGGGGGTAAGAATGAGCAGTTCTTC.

This clonotype was counted many times. The gene calls are TRBV12-3 or TRBV12-4 and TRBJ2-5, with TRBD2 as a possible D gene (6 bases). This CDR3 has 12 amino acids. V was pared by 8 bases and J by 5 bases, with 12 bases between. CDR3 region: CASSAAGETQYF. The CDR3, as DNA: TGTGCCAGCTCCGCCGCGGGGGAGACCCAGTACTTC.

In this sample, this clonotype turned up many times. This chain links TRBV6-2 or TRBV6-3 with TRBJ2-1; D remains ambiguous. V was cut by 8 bases and J by 8 bases, with 19 bases left in between. The CDR3 covers 14 residues. CDR1 MNHEY and CDR2 SVGEGT come from the germline V gene. The CDR3 DNA follows: TGTGCCAGCGAGACTTCACCTTATGTAGATGAGCAGTTCTTC. This translates into CASETSPYVDEQFF.

The sample holds a few counts of this clonotype. This chain links TRBV20-1 with TRBJ1-2; possible D gene TRBD1, 5 bases. The CDR3 extends over 13 amino acids. Trimming took off 6 bases at V and 5 bases at J, with 16 bases between the two ends. From germline, CDR1 is DFQATT and CDR2 SNEGSKA (reference sequence). The CDR3 DNA follows: TGCAGTGCCGCCCGGGACTTCGGTTATGGCTACACCTTC. This codes for CSAARDFGYGYTF.

This rearrangement joins TRBV6-2 or TRBV6-3 to TRBJ1-2; 7 bases map to TRBD1. Germline V lookup: CDR1 MNHEY, CDR2 SVGEGT. V trimming: 5 bases; J trimming: 8 bases; junction bases outside the gene matches: 11. CDR3 length equals 14 residues. The CDR3 here is CASSRGQRVFGYTF. The CDR3 DNA reads TGTGCCAGCAGTCGGGGACAGAGAGTTTTCGGCTACACCTTC.